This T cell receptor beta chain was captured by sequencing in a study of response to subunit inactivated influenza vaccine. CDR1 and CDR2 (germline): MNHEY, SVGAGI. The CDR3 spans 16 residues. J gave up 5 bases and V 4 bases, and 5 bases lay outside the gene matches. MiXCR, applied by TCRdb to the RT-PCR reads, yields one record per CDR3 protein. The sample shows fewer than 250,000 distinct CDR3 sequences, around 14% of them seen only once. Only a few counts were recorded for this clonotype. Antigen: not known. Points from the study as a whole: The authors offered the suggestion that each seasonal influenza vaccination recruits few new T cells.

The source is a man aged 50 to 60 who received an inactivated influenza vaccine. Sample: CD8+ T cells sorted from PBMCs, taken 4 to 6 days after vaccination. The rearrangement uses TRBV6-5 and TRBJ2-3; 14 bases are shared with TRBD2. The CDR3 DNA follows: TGTGCCAGCAGTTCCCCGGGACTAGCGGGAGTAGATACGCAGTATTTT. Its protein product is CASSSPGLAGVDTQYF.